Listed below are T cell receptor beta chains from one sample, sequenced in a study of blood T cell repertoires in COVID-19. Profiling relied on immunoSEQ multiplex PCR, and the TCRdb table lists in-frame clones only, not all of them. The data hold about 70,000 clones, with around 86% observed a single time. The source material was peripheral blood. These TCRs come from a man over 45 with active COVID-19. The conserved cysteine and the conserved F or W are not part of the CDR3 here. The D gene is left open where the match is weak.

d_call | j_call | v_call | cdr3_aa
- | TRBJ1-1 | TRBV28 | ASSLSQGLTEAF
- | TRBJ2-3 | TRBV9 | ASSVATDTQY
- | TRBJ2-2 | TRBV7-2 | ASSPAARTGELF
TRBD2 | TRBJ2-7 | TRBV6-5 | ASSFLLAGADEQY
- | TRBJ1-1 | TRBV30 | AWSEVANTEAF
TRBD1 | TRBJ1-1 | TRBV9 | ASSAGTGGLDTEAF
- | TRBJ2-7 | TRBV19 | ASKTSGTQDYEQY
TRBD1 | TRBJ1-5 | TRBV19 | ASSIQGGGQPQH
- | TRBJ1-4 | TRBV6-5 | ASAGGERNEKLF
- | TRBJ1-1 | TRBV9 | ASGGDLNTEAF
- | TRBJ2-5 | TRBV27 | ASGVGTLAQY
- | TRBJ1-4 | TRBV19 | ASGIGGVEKLF
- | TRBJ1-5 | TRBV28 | ASSLSGTGRNQPQH
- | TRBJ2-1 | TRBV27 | ASSLWLASDEQF
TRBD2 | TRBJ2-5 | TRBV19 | ASSILIAGVGETQY
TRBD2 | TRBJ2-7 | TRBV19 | ASSIGLAGGTYEQY